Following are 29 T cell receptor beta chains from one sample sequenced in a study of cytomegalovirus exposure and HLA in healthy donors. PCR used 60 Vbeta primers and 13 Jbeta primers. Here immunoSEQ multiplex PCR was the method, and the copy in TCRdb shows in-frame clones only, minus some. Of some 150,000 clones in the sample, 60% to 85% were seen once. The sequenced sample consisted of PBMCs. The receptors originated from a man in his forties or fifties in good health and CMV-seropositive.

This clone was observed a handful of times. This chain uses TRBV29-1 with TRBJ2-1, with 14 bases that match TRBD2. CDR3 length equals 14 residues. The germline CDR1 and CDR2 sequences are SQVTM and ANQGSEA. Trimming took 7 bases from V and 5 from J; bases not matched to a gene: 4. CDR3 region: CSGRTSGRNNEQFF. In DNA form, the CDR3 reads TGCAGCGGGAGGACTAGCGGGAGGAACAATGAGCAGTTCTTC.

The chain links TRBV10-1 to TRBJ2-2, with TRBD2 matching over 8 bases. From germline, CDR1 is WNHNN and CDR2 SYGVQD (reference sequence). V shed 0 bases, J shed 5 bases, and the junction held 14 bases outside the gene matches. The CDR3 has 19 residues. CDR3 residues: CASSESRTATGGRTGELFF. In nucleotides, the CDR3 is TGCGCCAGCAGTGAGTCTCGGACTGCTACGGGAGGGCGGACCGGGGAGCTGTTTTTT.

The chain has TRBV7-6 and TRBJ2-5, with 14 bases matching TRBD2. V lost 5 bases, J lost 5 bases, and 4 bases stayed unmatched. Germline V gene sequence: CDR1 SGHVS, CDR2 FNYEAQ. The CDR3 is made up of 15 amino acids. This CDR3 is CASSRTSGRWETQYF. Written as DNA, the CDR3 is TGTGCCAGCAGCCGGACTAGCGGGAGGTGGGAGACCCAGTACTTC.

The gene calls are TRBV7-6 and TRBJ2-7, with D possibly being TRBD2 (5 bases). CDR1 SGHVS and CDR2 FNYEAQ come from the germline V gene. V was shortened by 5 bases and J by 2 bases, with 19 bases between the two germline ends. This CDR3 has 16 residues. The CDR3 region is CASSEQTTLLAYEQYF. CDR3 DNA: TGTGCCAGCAGCGAGCAGACTACCCTACTCGCCTACGAGCAGTACTTC.

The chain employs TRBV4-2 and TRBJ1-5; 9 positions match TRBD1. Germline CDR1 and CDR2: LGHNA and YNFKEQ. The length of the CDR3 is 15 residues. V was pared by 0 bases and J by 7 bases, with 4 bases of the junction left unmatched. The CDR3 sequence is CASSQDLDRGQPQHF. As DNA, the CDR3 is TGTGCCAGCAGCCAAGATCTGGACAGGGGACAGCCCCAGCATTTT.

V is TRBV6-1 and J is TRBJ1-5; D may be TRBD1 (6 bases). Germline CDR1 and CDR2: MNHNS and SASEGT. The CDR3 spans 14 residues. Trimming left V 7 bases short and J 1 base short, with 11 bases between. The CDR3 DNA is TGTGCCAGCATACCCCAGGGGAGCAATCAGCCCCAGCATTTT. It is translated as CASIPQGSNQPQHF.

CDR3 DNA sequence: TGTGCCAGCAGCTTAGGTACAGGGACAGGGTACGAGCAGTACTTC. Its protein is CASSLGTGTGYEQYF. This chain connects TRBV13 to TRBJ2-7, with 9 nucleotides matching TRBD1. Germline CDR1 is PRHDT and CDR2 is FYEKMQ (reference sequence). V lost 0 bases, J lost 4 bases, and 4 bases stayed unmatched. The CDR3 has 15 amino acids.

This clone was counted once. The CDR3: CASSGTGNYGYTF. CDR3 coding DNA: TGTGCCAGCAGCGGGACAGGGAACTATGGCTACACCTTC. The rearrangement joins TRBV28 to TRBJ1-2; 9 nucleotides align to TRBD1. Trimming cost V 6 bases and J 2 bases; bases outside gene matches: 1. CDR3 size: 13 residues. Germline loops: CDR1 MDHEN, CDR2 SYDVKM.

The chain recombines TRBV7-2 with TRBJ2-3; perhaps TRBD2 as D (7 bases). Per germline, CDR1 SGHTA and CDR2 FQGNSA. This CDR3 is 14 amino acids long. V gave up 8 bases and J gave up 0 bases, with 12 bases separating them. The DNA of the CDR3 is TGTGCCAGCTCAGGCGGGGGCAGCACAGATACGCAGTATTTT. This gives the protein CASSGGGSTDTQYF.

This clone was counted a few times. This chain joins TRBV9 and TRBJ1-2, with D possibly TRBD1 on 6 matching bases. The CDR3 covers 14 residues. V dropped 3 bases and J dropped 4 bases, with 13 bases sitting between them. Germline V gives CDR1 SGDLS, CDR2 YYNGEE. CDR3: CASSGGGLTYGYTF. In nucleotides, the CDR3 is TGTGCCAGCAGCGGGGGGGGCCTCACCTATGGCTACACCTTC.

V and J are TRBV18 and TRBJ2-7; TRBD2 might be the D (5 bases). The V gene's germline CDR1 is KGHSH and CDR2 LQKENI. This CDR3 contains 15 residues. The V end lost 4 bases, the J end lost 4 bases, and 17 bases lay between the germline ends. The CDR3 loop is CASSQSRGSGYEQYF. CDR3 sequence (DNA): TGTGCCAGCTCACAAAGTCGGGGTTCGGGGTACGAGCAGTACTTC.

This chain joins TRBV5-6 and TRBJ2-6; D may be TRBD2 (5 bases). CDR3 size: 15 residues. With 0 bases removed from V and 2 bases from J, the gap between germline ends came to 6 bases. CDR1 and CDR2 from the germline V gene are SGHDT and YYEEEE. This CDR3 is CASSLVGAGANVLTF. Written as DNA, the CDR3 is TGTGCCAGCAGCTTGGTCGGGGCTGGGGCCAACGTCCTGACTTTC.

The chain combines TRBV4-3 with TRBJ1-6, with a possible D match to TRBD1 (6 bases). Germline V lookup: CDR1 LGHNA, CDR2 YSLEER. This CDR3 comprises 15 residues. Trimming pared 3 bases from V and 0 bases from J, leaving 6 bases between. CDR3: CASSQDSSYNSPLHF. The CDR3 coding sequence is TGCGCCAGCAGCCAGGACAGCTCCTATAATTCACCCCTCCACTTT.

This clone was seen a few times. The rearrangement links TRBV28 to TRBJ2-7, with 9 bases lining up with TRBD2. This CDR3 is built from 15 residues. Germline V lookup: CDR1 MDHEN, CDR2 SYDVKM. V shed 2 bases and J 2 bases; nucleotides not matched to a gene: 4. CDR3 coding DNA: TGTGCCAGCAGTTTAGATCTAGCGGGAACCTACGAGCAGTACTTC. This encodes CASSLDLAGTYEQYF.

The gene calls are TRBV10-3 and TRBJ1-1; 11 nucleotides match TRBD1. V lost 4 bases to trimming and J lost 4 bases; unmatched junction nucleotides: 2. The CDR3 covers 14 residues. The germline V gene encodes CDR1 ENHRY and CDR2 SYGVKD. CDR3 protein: CAISAGTGGTEAFF. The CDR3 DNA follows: TGTGCCATCAGTGCGGGGACAGGGGGCACTGAAGCTTTCTTT.

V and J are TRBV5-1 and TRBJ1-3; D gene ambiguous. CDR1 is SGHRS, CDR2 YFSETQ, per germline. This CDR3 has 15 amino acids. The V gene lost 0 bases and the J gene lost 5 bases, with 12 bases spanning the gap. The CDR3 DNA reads TGCGCCAGCAGCTTGGGGCAGTCCTCCCGAAACACCATATATTTT. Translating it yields CASSLGQSSRNTIYF.

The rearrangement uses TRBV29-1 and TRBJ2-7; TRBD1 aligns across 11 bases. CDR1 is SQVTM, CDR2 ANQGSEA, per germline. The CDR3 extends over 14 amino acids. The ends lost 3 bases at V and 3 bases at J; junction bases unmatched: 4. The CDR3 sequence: CSVEGGTGGYEQYF. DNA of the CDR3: TGCAGCGTTGAGGGTGGGACAGGGGGCTACGAGCAGTACTTC.

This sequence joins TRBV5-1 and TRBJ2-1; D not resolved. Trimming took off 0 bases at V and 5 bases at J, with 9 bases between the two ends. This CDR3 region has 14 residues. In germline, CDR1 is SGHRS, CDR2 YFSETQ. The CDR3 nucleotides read TGCGCCAGCAGCTTGGGCGAGATAAACAATGAGCAGTTCTTC. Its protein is CASSLGEINNEQFF.

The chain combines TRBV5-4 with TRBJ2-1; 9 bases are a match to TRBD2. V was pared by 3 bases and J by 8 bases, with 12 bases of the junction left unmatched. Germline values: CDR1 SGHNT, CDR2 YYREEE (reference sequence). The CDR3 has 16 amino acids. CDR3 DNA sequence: TGTGCCAGCAGCTCTAACACCGGGACTAGCTTTTATGAGCAGTTCTTC. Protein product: CASSSNTGTSFYEQFF.

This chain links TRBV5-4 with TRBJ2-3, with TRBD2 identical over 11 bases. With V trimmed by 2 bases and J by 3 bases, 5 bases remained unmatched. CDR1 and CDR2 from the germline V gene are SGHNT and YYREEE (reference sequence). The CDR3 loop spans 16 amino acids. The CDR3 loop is CASSLKLAGETDTQYF. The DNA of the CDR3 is TGTGCCAGCAGCTTAAAACTAGCGGGGGAGACAGATACGCAGTATTTT.

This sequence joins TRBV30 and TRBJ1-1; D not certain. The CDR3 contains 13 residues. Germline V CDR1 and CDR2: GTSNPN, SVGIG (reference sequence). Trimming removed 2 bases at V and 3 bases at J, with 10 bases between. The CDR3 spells CAWSRGIHTEAFF. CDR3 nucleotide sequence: TGTGCCTGGAGTCGGGGAATACACACTGAAGCTTTCTTT.

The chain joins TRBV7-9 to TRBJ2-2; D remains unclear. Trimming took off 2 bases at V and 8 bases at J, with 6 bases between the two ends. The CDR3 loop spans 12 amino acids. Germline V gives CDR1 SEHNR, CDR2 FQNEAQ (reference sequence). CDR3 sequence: CASSLPAGELFF. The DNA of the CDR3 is TGTGCCAGCAGCTTACCAGCGGGGGAGCTGTTTTTT.

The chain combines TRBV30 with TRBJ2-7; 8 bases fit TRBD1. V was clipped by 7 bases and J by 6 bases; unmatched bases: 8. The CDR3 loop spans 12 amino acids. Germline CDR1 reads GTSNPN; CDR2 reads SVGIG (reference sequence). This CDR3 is CASPGGTGEQYF. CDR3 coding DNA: TGTGCCTCCCCAGGGGGCACGGGCGAGCAGTACTTC.

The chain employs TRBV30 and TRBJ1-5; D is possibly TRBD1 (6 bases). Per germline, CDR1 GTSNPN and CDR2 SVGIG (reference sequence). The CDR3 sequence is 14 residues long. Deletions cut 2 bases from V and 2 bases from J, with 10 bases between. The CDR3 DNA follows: TGTGCCTGGAGTTCTCCAGGGGGCAATCAGCCCCAGCATTTT. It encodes CAWSSPGGNQPQHF.

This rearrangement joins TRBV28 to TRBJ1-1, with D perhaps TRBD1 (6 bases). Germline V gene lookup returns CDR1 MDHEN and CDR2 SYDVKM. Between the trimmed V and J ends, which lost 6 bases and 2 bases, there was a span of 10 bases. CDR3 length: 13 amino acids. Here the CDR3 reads CASRSGQNTEAFF. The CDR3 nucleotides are TGTGCCAGCAGATCGGGACAAAACACTGAAGCTTTCTTT.

CDR3 region: CASRIRQGSDSYNEQFF. In nucleotides, the CDR3 is TGTGCCAGTAGGATCCGACAGGGGTCCGACTCCTACAATGAGCAGTTCTTC. The chain carries TRBV19 and TRBJ2-1; the match to TRBD1 covers 8 bases. Germline trimming cut 6 bases from V and 0 bases from J; bases unmatched to any gene: 10. Germline V gene sequence: CDR1 LNHDA, CDR2 SQIVND (reference sequence). The CDR3 has 17 residues.

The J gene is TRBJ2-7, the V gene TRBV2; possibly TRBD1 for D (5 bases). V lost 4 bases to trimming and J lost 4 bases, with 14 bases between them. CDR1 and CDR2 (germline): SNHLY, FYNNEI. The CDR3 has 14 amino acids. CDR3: CASSVGHGEYEQYF. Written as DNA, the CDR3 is TGTGCCAGCAGTGTTGGACATGGGGAATACGAGCAGTACTTC.

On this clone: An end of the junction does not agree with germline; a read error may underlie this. The DNA for the CDR3 is TGTTCCAGCAGCTCCGGGACAGGGGCGCCCTACGAGCAGTACTTC. Its translation: CSSSSGTGAPYEQYF. J is TRBJ2-7 and V is TRBV7-9, with 10 bases lining up with TRBD1. Germline V gene data show CDR1 as SEHNR and CDR2 as FQNEAQ (reference sequence). CDR3 length: 15 residues.

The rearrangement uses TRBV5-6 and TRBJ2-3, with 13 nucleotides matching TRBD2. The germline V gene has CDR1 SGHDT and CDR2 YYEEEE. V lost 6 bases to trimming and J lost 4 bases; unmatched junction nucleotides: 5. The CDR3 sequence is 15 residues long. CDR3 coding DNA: TGTGCCAGCAACGCGGGACTAGCGGGACCAGATACGCAGTATTTT. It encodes CASNAGLAGPDTQYF.